Presented here are 20 T cell receptor beta chains from one specimen sequenced in a study of blood T cell repertoires in COVID-19. TCRdb keeps only in-frame clones here, not all; method: immunoSEQ multiplex PCR. Of under 300,000 clones in the sample, 82% were seen once. Sequences were obtained from peripheral blood. The source is a woman aged 80 or older with active or convalescent COVID-19.

The chain couples TRBV6-5 to TRBJ2-1, with 7 positions matching TRBD1. Germline V CDR1 and CDR2: MNHEY, SVGAGI. This CDR3 spans 14 amino acids. V was pared by 6 bases and J by 7 bases, with 9 bases of the junction left unmatched. DNA of the CDR3: TGTGCCAGCAGGCGACAGGGTGGGGGTAATGAGCAGTTCTTC. Translation gives CASRRQGGGNEQFF.

This clone was seen just once. In DNA, the CDR3 is TGTGCCAGCAGCGGACCCGGGACTAGCGGGAGAGGGATCTCCTACGAGCAGTACTTC. It encodes CASSGPGTSGRGISYEQYF. The chain links TRBV27 to TRBJ2-7; 14 nucleotides line up with TRBD2. The junction had 13 bases not matched to a gene; V was cut back by 6 bases and J by 0 bases. Germline values: CDR1 MNHEY, CDR2 SMNVEV (reference sequence). This CDR3 has 19 amino acids.

This clone was observed once. The rearrangement links TRBV5-8 to TRBJ2-3; TRBD1 is a possible D gene (5 bases). The germline V gene encodes CDR1 SGHTS and CDR2 YDEGEE. The CDR3 consists of 16 residues. Trimming took 8 bases from V and 2 from J, leaving 21 bases between them. CDR3: CARLWGILGPTDTQYF. CDR3 in DNA: TGTGCCAGGCTGTGGGGCATATTAGGGCCCACAGATACGCAGTATTTT.

V gene TRBV10-2 combines with J gene TRBJ1-2; perhaps TRBD1 as D (5 bases). Germline lookup yields CDR1 WSHSY and CDR2 SAAADI. V was pared by 2 bases and J by 3 bases, with 13 bases between. CDR3 length: 15 amino acids. Here the CDR3 reads CASSEGGRGDYGYTF. The CDR3 DNA follows: TGCGCCAGCAGTGAGGGCGGCCGGGGGGACTATGGCTACACCTTC.

The chain links TRBV6-1 to TRBJ2-1, with D possibly TRBD2 on 7 matching bases. Germline CDR1 MNHNS, CDR2 SASEGT. Trimming removed 3 bases at V and 6 bases at J, with 12 bases between. CDR3 length equals 14 residues. CDR3 protein: CASSERGRANEQFF. Here the CDR3 DNA reads TGTGCCAGCAGTGAGAGGGGGAGGGCCAATGAGCAGTTCTTC.

This clone was detected a few times. The CDR3 spells CATSAGRGLNTEAFF. The CDR3 DNA is TGTGCCACCAGTGCGGGCAGGGGCTTAAACACTGAAGCTTTCTTT. The J gene is TRBJ1-1, the V gene TRBV24-1, with D tentatively TRBD1 (6 bases). Germline lookup yields CDR1 KGHDR and CDR2 SFDVKD. With 5 bases removed from V and 2 bases from J, the gap between germline ends came to 14 bases. CDR3 length equals 15 residues.

This chain connects TRBV12-3 or TRBV12-4 to TRBJ2-7; D remains ambiguous. The V gene lost 4 bases and the J gene lost 1 base, with 2 bases spanning the gap. This CDR3 has 11 residues. The chain's CDR3 is CASSSSYEQYF. For the CDR3, the DNA is TGTGCCAGCAGTTCGTCCTACGAGCAGTACTTC.

The chain carries TRBV19 and TRBJ1-4, with D perhaps TRBD1 (6 bases). The germline gives CDR1 LNHDA, CDR2 SQIVND (reference sequence). Trimming cost V 4 bases and J 8 bases, with 17 bases left between them. The CDR3 sequence is 15 residues long. CDR3 nucleotides: TGTGCCAGTAGTAGCAGGACAGCCTTCGGAGAAAAACTGTTTTTT. Translating gives CASSSRTAFGEKLFF.

This clone turned up a few times. The chain is built from TRBV28 and TRBJ1-6; D is ambiguous. Between the trimmed V and J ends, which lost 3 bases and 5 bases, there was a span of 11 bases. The length of the CDR3 is 15 residues. Germline V gene data show CDR1 as MDHEN and CDR2 as SYDVKM. The CDR3 loop is CASSLRSPDNSPLHF. For the CDR3, the DNA is TGTGCCAGCAGTTTGAGGTCACCAGATAATTCACCCCTCCACTTT. Together with reference TRBV28 and TRBJ1-6, the CDR3 gives the full variable domain: DVKVTQSSRYLVKRTGEKVFLECVQDMDHENMFWYRQDPGLGLRLIYFSYDVKMKEKGDIPEGYSVSREKKERFSLILESASTNQTSMYLCASSLRSPDNSPLHFGNGTRLTVT.

This clone was recorded only once. V gene TRBV12-3 or TRBV12-4 combines with J gene TRBJ1-6; D may be TRBD1 (6 bases). This CDR3 comprises 12 residues. The V end lost 5 bases, the J end lost 14 bases, and 13 bases lay between the germline ends. For the CDR3, the DNA is TGTGCCAGCAGTACCCCACAGGGATCCCTCCACTTT. Translation: CASSTPQGSLHF.

The V and J genes are TRBV5-1 and TRBJ1-3, with 8 positions matching TRBD1. The CDR3 runs 14 residues. V gave up 4 bases and J gave up 7 bases; unmatched junction bases: 7. Germline-derived CDR1 and CDR2 are SGHRS and YFSETQ. In DNA, the CDR3 is TGCGCCAGCAGCATGGATGGGGACAGGAACACCATATATTTT. It yields the protein CASSMDGDRNTIYF. Combining the CDR3 with reference TRBV5-1 and TRBJ1-3 gives the whole variable domain KAGVTQTPRYLIKTRGQQVTLSCSPISGHRSVSWYQQTPGQGLQFLFEYFSETQRNKGNFPGRFSGRQFSNSRSEMNVSTLELGDSALYLCASSMDGDRNTIYFGEGSWLTVV.

This clone was counted a few times. V and J are TRBV6-5 and TRBJ2-7; maybe TRBD2 (6 bases). With 7 bases removed from V and 4 bases from J, the gap between germline ends came to 17 bases. The CDR3 runs to 14 residues. Germline CDR1 reads MNHEY; CDR2 reads SVGAGI. This CDR3 is CASILTPGVYEQYF. The CDR3 DNA is TGTGCCAGCATCTTGACCCCGGGGGTATACGAGCAGTACTTC.

The chain is built from TRBV24-1 and TRBJ2-7; D gene unclear. The CDR3 runs 12 residues. V was cut by 5 bases and J by 2 bases, with 6 bases left in between. Germline V gene lookup returns CDR1 KGHDR and CDR2 SFDVKD. The CDR3 DNA follows: TGTGCCACCAGTGGAGGAGCCTACGAGCAGTACTTC. Amino acid sequence: CATSGGAYEQYF.

The chain carries TRBV5-1 and TRBJ1-2; D is unresolved. Germline V gene lookup returns CDR1 SGHRS and CDR2 YFSETQ. This CDR3 is 15 amino acids long. Trimming took 4 bases from V and 3 from J, leaving 16 bases between them. CDR3 nucleotide sequence: TGCGCCAGCAGCCTGTCTCGGGAAGGACACTATGGCTACACCTTC. It specifies CASSLSREGHYGYTF. Full variable domain (remainder filled in from reference TRBV5-1 and TRBJ1-2): KAGVTQTPRYLIKTRGQQVTLSCSPISGHRSVSWYQQTPGQGLQFLFEYFSETQRNKGNFPGRFSGRQFSNSRSEMNVSTLELGDSALYLCASSLSREGHYGYTFGSGTRLTVV.

As regards this clone: This same CDR3 is encoded by further DNA sequences in the sample. The chain has TRBV5-1 and TRBJ1-2; 11 nucleotides agree with TRBD1. V was clipped by 2 bases and J by 4 bases; unmatched bases: 1. This CDR3 has 14 amino acids. Germline CDR1 reads SGHRS; CDR2 reads YFSETQ. This CDR3 reads CASSLGTGGYGYTF. DNA of the CDR3: TGCGCCAGCAGCTTAGGGACAGGGGGCTATGGCTACACCTTC.

This clone was picked up a small number of times. The genes are TRBV28 and TRBJ2-7; a possible D gene is TRBD2 (7 bases). This CDR3 region has 14 residues. Trimming pared 7 bases from V and 3 bases from J, leaving 16 bases between. Germline V gene sequence: CDR1 MDHEN, CDR2 SYDVKM. CDR3 in DNA: TGTGCCAGCACCAAAGGGGGGGGCCTCTACGAGCAGTACTTC. Translation: CASTKGGGLYEQYF.

The chain couples TRBV11-3 to TRBJ2-1; D uncertain. CDR1 is SGHNT, CDR2 YENEEA, per germline. V was cut by 0 bases and J by 0 bases, with 6 bases left in between. CDR3 length: 15 residues. CDR3 region: CASSLDLNSYNEQFF. CDR3 coding DNA: TGTGCCAGCAGCTTAGATCTAAACTCCTACAATGAGCAGTTCTTC.

The CDR3 DNA is TGTGCCAGCAGCGTAGGGCATACCTCTGGAAACACCATATATTTT. This translates into CASSVGHTSGNTIYF. The chain uses TRBV9 and TRBJ1-3; no definite D call. The CDR3 is made up of 15 amino acids. Germline-derived CDR1 and CDR2 are SGDLS and YYNGEE. Trimming cost V 0 bases and J 0 bases, with 7 bases left between them. The full variable domain, completed using reference TRBV9 and TRBJ1-3, is DSGVTQTPKHLITATGQRVTLRCSPRSGDLSVYWYQQSLDQGLQFLIQYYNGEERAKGNILERFSAQQFPDLHSELNLSSLELGDSALYFCASSVGHTSGNTIYFGEGSWLTVV.

The chain combines TRBV28 with TRBJ1-3; D is possibly TRBD1 (6 bases). CDR3 length: 16 amino acids. With 1 base removed from V and 0 bases from J, the gap between germline ends came to 10 bases. Germline-derived CDR1 and CDR2 are MDHEN and SYDVKM. The CDR3 loop reads CASSLSQDSSGNTIYF. The CDR3 nucleotides read TGTGCCAGCAGTTTATCCCAGGACAGCTCTGGAAACACCATATATTTT. Combining the CDR3 with reference TRBV28 and TRBJ1-3 gives the whole variable domain DVKVTQSSRYLVKRTGEKVFLECVQDMDHENMFWYRQDPGLGLRLIYFSYDVKMKEKGDIPEGYSVSREKKERFSLILESASTNQTSMYLCASSLSQDSSGNTIYFGEGSWLTVV.

The CDR3 nucleotides are TGTGCCAGCAGCTCAGGGGGAATCTACGAGCAGTACTTC. Amino acids: CASSSGGIYEQYF. The chain recombines TRBV7-9 with TRBJ2-7; 7 bases match TRBD1. The V segment lost 4 bases and the J segment 3 bases; nucleotides outside the gene matches: 3. This CDR3 has 13 amino acids. Looked up from germline, CDR1 is SEHNR and CDR2 is FQNEAQ (reference sequence).